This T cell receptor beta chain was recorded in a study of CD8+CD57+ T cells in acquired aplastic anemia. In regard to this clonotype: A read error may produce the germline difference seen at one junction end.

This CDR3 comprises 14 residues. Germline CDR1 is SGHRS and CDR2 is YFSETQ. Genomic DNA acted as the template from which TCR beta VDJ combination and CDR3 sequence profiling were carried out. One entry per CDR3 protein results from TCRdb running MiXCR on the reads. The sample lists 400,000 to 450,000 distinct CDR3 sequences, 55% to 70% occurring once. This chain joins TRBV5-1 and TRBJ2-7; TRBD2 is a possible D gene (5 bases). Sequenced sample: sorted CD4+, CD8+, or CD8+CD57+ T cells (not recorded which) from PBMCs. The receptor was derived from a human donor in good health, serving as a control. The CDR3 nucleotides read TGTGCCAGCAGCCAAAGAGGGCAGGTTACCGAGCAGTACTTC. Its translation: CASSQRGQVTEQYF.